A selection of T cell receptor beta chains follows, all from one sample in a study of blood T cell repertoires in COVID-19. TCRdb's copy holds only in-frame clones and misses some; the assay was immunoSEQ multiplex PCR. Of approximately 52,000 clones detected, 75% to 95% appear once; the ten largest clones hold about 6.3%. Sequencing was done on a sample of peripheral blood. The receptors were gathered from a middle-aged man with active COVID-19. The CDR3 runs from the conserved cysteine through the conserved F or W. A D gene is named only where the DNA matches it firmly.

.	TRBJ2-7	TRBV3-1/TRBV3-2	CASSQDSREQYF
TRBD2	TRBJ2-1	TRBV5-1	CASSLTGLAGGNEQFF
TRBD2	TRBJ2-3	TRBV2	CASAGLAGPGGTDTQYF
.	TRBJ2-5	TRBV15	CATSRDWEGGLQETQYF
TRBD2	TRBJ2-5	TRBV30	CAWSGTSGRPLYQETQYF
TRBD1	TRBJ2-3	TRBV6-1	CASSEASGQGKDTQYF
TRBD1	TRBJ1-1	TRBV30	CAWADQGARTEAFF
TRBD2	TRBJ2-7	TRBV29-1	CSVAGEGQNSYEQYF
.	TRBJ1-5	TRBV4-1	CASSQGVGGDQPQHF
.	TRBJ1-1	TRBV30	CAWSLSTNTEAFF
TRBD2	TRBJ2-3	TRBV6-1	CASRTSGRGDTQYF
TRBD1	TRBJ2-7	TRBV10-3	CAISGNAGTGTYEQYF
.	TRBJ1-1	TRBV27	CASSLSLNTEAFF
.	TRBJ2-2	TRBV25-1	CASSEQRQGNTGELFF
.	TRBJ1-5	TRBV5-8	CASSLAGQRYQPQHF
.	TRBJ1-1	TRBV6-5	CASSYLGPNTEAFF
TRBD2	TRBJ2-5	TRBV3-1/TRBV3-2	CASSRRPGLAGELISETQYF
.	TRBJ1-5	TRBV5-1	CASSFDPGNQPQHF
TRBD2	TRBJ2-7	TRBV4-1	CASSQDRTSGSYEQYF
.	TRBJ1-4	TRBV6-5	CASSYRGGDGNEKLFF
.	TRBJ2-1	TRBV27	CASRRHTDNEQFF
TRBD2	TRBJ2-3	TRBV30	CAWGLAGGRGTQYF
.	TRBJ2-3	TRBV3-1/TRBV3-2	CASSQGTASTDTQYF
TRBD2	TRBJ2-3	TRBV4-3	CASSLGTSGGDTQYF
TRBD1	TRBJ1-1	TRBV5-1	CASSLRQGWTEAFF
TRBD1	TRBJ2-4	TRBV19	CASSMFRTGKNIQYF
.	TRBJ1-1	TRBV3-1/TRBV3-2	CASSQGRRVDTEAFF
TRBD2	TRBJ2-7	TRBV5-5	CASSPGEAGLAGWQYF
.	TRBJ2-5	TRBV4-1	CASSQVQAASQETQYF
.	TRBJ1-1	TRBV27	CARPTDTYTEAFF
TRBD1	TRBJ2-2	TRBV24-1	CATSSPGTGTGELFF
TRBD2	TRBJ2-2	TRBV9	CASSIGLAELAGRQRPNTGELFF
TRBD2	TRBJ2-3	TRBV10-3	CATRPREPFPDTQYF
.	TRBJ1-1	TRBV5-5	CASSLAGNTEAFF
.	TRBJ2-5	TRBV6-1	CASSGGQVWGGETQYF
.	TRBJ2-7	TRBV12-3/TRBV12-4	CASSLSGYEQYF
TRBD1	TRBJ1-2	TRBV19	CASRGTGSGYGYTF
.	TRBJ2-7	TRBV18	CASSPFREHEQYF
TRBD1	TRBJ2-3	TRBV7-9	CASNAQTGKVDTQYF
.	TRBJ2-4	TRBV6-4	CAPKVNRWASDIQYF
.	TRBJ1-3	TRBV3-1/TRBV3-2	CASSPGVGNTIYF
.	TRBJ2-7	TRBV7-8	CASSPFREIYEQYF
.	TRBJ2-1	TRBV20-1	CSASDKGGEQFF
.	TRBJ1-2	TRBV12-3/TRBV12-4	CASSLDTHYGYTF
TRBD2	TRBJ2-7	TRBV11-2	CASSVSGGAYEQYF
TRBD2	TRBJ2-1	TRBV4-3	CASSQEGLAENEQFF
TRBD2	TRBJ2-5	TRBV5-4	CASSLSSGGFPRETQYF
.	TRBJ2-5	TRBV2	CASKEEGGGETQYF